The present T cell receptor beta chain was sequenced within a study of T cells in Graves' hyperthyroidism and ophthalmopathy (dated by TCRdb to about 2019). Study-wide context: Peripheral blood was sampled at the time of initial diagnosis, prior to any treatment. TCR V-J signatures able to tell the groups apart were searched for in a discovery cohort of 90 to 100 patients, of whom roughly 42 had Graves' ophthalmopathy and around 56 had stable Graves' hyperthyroidism. Prospective prediction of ophthalmopathy was tested in an independent validation cohort of fewer than 20 hyperthyroidism patients and some 17 patients who later progressed to ophthalmopathy. The 95 to 100 discovery patients were randomly split 7:3 into training and test sets. In roughly six Graves' hyperthyroidism patients, the study also compared T-cell repertoires from thyroid tissue with T-cell repertoires from blood. Once sampling was done, hyperthyroidism patients were given methimazole at a starting dose of 30 mg daily, whereas ophthalmopathy patients were given high-dose intravenous methylprednisolone. TCR Vbeta CDR3 sequencing of 120 to 150 peripheral blood samples (under 45 ophthalmopathy, roughly 74 hyperthyroidism and some 17 progressor patients) is reported in the paper.

From cysteine to phenylalanine, the CDR3 is 16 amino acids long. The sequence is cut down to CDR3 DNA, 48 bases in frame from base 1. V is reduced by 0 bases and J by 6 bases, leaving a spacing of 18 bases between them. CDR1 and CDR2 (DFQATT, SNEGSKA) derive from the germline V gene (reference sequence). Amplification of TCR beta CDR3 regions was carried out from RNA transcripts. For the first round of RT-PCR on the TCR CDR3, the HTBI primer set was used together with the Qiagen OneStep RT-PCR kit. The libraries were constructed in a second round of multiplex PCR and then size-selected and purified. Libraries were sequenced paired-end with 100 bp reads on an Illumina HiSeq2000. The source study handled its data this way. SOAPnuke was used to process the raw data, throwing out any read that contained adapters or uncalled bases, had a mean Phred below 15, or lacked an exact constant-primer or identifier match. COPE v1.2.5 was used to merge the high-quality paired reads, and each unique nucleotide sequence was defined as a clonotype. Clonotypes were aligned to IMGT TRBV, TRBD and TRBJ reference segments using MiTCR v1.1. The analysis was restricted to V-J combinations with a frequency above 0.0001, which together covered around 99% of the repertoires. A TCS score was defined as the ratio between F50 (clonal expansion) and ExV (chaos), using BLOSUM62-based TCRdist between CDR3 peptides within each V-J. Welch's t-statistics and random forest reduced fewer than 600 V-J features to 13, which were used in a naive Bayes classifier (R e1071). TCRdb applied fastp at Q25 and MiXCR to the public reads, then kept only in-frame beta chains. CDR3 protein sequences are deduplicated, and each keeps its most common genes and DNA. These V and J calls originate from TCRdb's pipeline instead of the authors' own analysis. Across this sample there are roughly 580,000 distinct CDR3 sequences, with approximately 15% seen only once. The top ten clones comprise under 7% of the sample.

What the study reported, not specific to this receptor: Most expanded thyroid clonotypes (frequency above 0.001) were also detected in blood, suggesting blood repertoires may reflect thyroid immune responses. Sample size was not statistically predetermined, and investigators were not blinded to group allocation. Ophthalmopathy was separated from stable hyperthyroidism by a 13 V-J signature model, with 85% to 90% sensitivity and approximately 81% specificity obtained in cross-validation and 80%/75% obtained in testing. In validation, the model predicted progression to ophthalmopathy a median of roughly 6.5 months before onset, with 70% to 71% sensitivity and roughly 77% specificity.

About this clonotype itself: Its binding antigen is unknown. No base-level quality is on record; no much larger clone is a single base apart.

The hyperthyroidism patients were between 18 and 65 years old and newly diagnosed, with a disease duration of less than 2 months. Any patient with an uncontrolled infection, another autoimmune disease, pregnancy or lactation was excluded. Diagnoses were based on clinical symptoms, serum thyroxine and TRAb, thyroid ultrasound and orbital computed tomography. Blood from progressor patients was collected at the time of first diagnosis with hyperthyroidism, before any ophthalmopathy symptoms had appeared. PBMCs were separated from about 10 ml of fresh peripheral blood using Ficoll-Paque density gradient centrifugation. Progressor patients were initially diagnosed with Graves' hyperthyroidism and developed ophthalmopathy during follow-up. Trizol reagent was used to extract total RNA, and RNA quality was then checked on an Agilent 2100 Bioanalyzer.

The sample comprised blood. The chain uses TRBV20-1 and TRBJ2-1; the D gene is not confidently resolved. The receptor was derived from a young woman with Graves' hyperthyroidism that later progressed to Graves' ophthalmopathy. The base sequence is TGCAGTGCTAGAGATTACGTCGGCGCACCGGCCAATGAGCAGTTCTTC. Translated, this gives CSARDYVGAPANEQFF.